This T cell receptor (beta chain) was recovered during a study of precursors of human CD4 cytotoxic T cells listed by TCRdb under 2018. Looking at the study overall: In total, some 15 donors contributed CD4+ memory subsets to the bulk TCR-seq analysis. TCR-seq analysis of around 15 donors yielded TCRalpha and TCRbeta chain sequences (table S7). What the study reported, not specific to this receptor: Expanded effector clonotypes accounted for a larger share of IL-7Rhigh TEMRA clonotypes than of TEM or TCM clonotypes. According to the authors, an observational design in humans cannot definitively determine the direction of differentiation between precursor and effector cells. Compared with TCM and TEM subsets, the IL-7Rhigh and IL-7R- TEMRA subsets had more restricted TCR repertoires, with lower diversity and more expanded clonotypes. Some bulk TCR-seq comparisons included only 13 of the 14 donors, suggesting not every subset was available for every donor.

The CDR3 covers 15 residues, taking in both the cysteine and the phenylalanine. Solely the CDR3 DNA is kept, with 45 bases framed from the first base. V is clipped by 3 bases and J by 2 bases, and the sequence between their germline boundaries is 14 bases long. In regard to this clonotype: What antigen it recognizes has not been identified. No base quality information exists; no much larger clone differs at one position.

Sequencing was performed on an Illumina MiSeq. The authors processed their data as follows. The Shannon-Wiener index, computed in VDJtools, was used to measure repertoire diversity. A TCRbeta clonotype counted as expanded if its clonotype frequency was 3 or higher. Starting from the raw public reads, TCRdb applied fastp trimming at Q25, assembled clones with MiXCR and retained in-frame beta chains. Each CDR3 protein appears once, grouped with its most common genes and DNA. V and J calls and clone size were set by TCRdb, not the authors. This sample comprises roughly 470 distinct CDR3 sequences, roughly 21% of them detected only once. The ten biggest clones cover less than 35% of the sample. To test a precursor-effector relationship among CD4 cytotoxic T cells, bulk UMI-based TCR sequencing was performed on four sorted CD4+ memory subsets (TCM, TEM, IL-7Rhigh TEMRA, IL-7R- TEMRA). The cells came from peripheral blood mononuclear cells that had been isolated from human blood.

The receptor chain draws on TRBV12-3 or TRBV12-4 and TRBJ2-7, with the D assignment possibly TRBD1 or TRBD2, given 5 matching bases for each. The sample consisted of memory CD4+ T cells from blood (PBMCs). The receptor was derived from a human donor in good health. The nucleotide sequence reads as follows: TGTGCCAGCAGTTTCCTCCGGGACGGAGCCTACGAGCAGTACTTC. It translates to CASSFLRDGAYEQYF.